Listed below are T cell receptor beta chains from one sample, sequenced in a study of beta chain features in type 1 diabetes. Profiling relied on immunoSEQ multiplex PCR, and the TCRdb table lists in-frame clones only, not all of them. The sample lists 300,000 or so clones, around an eighth occurring once. Source material: naive CD4+ T cells from blood. The receptors derive from a man aged 30-40 years with type 1 diabetes. The CDR3 runs from the conserved cysteine through the conserved F or W. Each record gives: J gene, clone size, V gene, D gene, CDR3 DNA, CDR3 protein. The D gene is left open where the match is weak. The listing skips clone size in some rows; elsewhere it reads once, few, many or a size class.

TRBJ2-3,few,TRBV11-2,TRBD2,TGTGCCAGCAGCGCGAGGGGTCCTAGCGGGAGTACAGATACGCAGTATTTT,CASSARGPSGSTDTQYF
TRBJ2-2,-,TRBV2,-,TGTGCCAGCACGAGGGACACCGGGGAGCTGTTTTTT,CASTRDTGELFF
TRBJ2-3,-,TRBV5-4,TRBD2,TGTGCCAGCAGCTTAGCGGGGTCGCGCACAGATACGCAGTATTTT,CASSLAGSRTDTQYF
TRBJ2-7,few,TRBV9,-,TGTGCCAGCAGCGTAAGGACTTCCTACGAGCAGTACTTC,CASSVRTSYEQYF
TRBJ2-7,few,TRBV18,TRBD1,TGTGCCAGCTCACCGGACAGGGGGCCCTACGAGCAGTACTTC,CASSPDRGPYEQYF
TRBJ2-3,-,TRBV28,-,TGTGCCAGCAGGGGGAGGACTGGCACAGATACGCAGTATTTT,CASRGRTGTDTQYF
TRBJ2-1,-,TRBV7-2,-,TGTGCCAGCAGCCGCGGAGGGCTGTCCTACAATGAGCAGTTCTTC,CASSRGGLSYNEQFF
TRBJ2-5,-,TRBV7-7,TRBD2,TGTGCCAGCAGCTTCGGACTAGCGGGAGTCGCTGAGACCCAGTACTTC,CASSFGLAGVAETQYF
TRBJ1-3,few,TRBV9,-,TGTGCCAGCCAGGGCTCTGGAAACACCATATATTTT,CASQGSGNTIYF
TRBJ2-3,few,TRBV14,-,TGTGCCAGCAGCGCGTTAGCTAGCACAGATACGCAGTATTTT,CASSALASTDTQYF
TRBJ1-2,few,TRBV28,TRBD1,TGTGCCAGCAGCCTAGGACAGGGTAACTATGGCTACACCTTC,CASSLGQGNYGYTF
TRBJ2-1,few,TRBV5-1,-,TGCGCCAGCACAGGCGGGACGGCCTACAATGAGCAGTTCTTC,CASTGGTAYNEQFF
TRBJ1-4,few,TRBV2,TRBD1,TGTGCCAGCAGTCGGGACAGGGGTAATGAAAAACTGTTTTTT,CASSRDRGNEKLFF
TRBJ2-1,-,TRBV18,TRBD2,TGTGCCAGCTCACCACAAAGTGTGAGCGGGAACTCCTACAATGAGCAGTTCTTC,CASSPQSVSGNSYNEQFF
TRBJ1-5,few,TRBV18,-,TGTGCCAGCTCCCCGGAACAGCTGCGCAATCAGCCCCAGCATTTT,CASSPEQLRNQPQHF
TRBJ1-2,-,TRBV6-5,TRBD1,TGTGCCAGCAGTCAAACAGGGGACTATGGCTACACCTTC,CASSQTGDYGYTF
TRBJ1-2,few,TRBV11-1,TRBD1,TGTGCCAGCAGCTCATCTTGGGGACAGGGGGCGCGAGGCTACACCTTC,CASSSSWGQGARGYTF
TRBJ1-2,-,TRBV9,-,TGTGCCAGCAGCGTAGAGGAGGGTCGAGGCCCAAGTGGTGGCTACACCTTC,CASSVEEGRGPSGGYTF
TRBJ2-1,few,TRBV6-5,-,TGTGCCAGCAGTTGGGGGGGGTACAGGGACGGTGAGCAGTTCTTC,CASSWGGYRDGEQFF
TRBJ2-3,few,TRBV15,TRBD2,TGTGCCACCAGCCGCCTTGGGCGGGAGCGTGGCACAGATACGCAGTATTTT,CATSRLGRERGTDTQYF
TRBJ2-4,-,TRBV2,-,TGTGCCAGCAAACTAAGTTTCCAAAAAGTCGACATTCAGTACTTC,CASKLSFQKVDIQYF
TRBJ1-1,few,TRBV18,-,TGTGCCAGCTCGCTCAGGAACACTGAAGCTTTCTTT,CASSLRNTEAFF
TRBJ2-7,few,TRBV4-2,-,TGTGCCAGCAGCCAAGCGGGTCAGCGGCCCTCACCCTACGAGCAGTACTTC,CASSQAGQRPSPYEQYF
TRBJ2-5,-,TRBV5-4,TRBD2,TGTGCCAGCAGCGGGGCGGGAGATCAAGAGACCCAGTACTTC,CASSGAGDQETQYF
TRBJ2-1,-,TRBV28,TRBD2,TGTGCCAGCAGTTTTACCCTAGCGGGCGGTGATTGGGAGCAGTTCTTC,CASSFTLAGGDWEQFF
TRBJ2-1,-,TRBV2,TRBD2,TGTGCCAGCAGTGAGGAGCGGGAGAGTTACAATGAGCAGTTCTTC,CASSEERESYNEQFF
TRBJ1-1,-,TRBV7-2,-,TGTGCCAGCAGCTTAGAGGCAGGGCCAAACACTGAAGCTTTCTTT,CASSLEAGPNTEAFF
TRBJ2-1,few,TRBV7-2,-,TGTGCCAGCAGCTTAGGGGGGAGGAATGAGCAGTTCTTC,CASSLGGRNEQFF
TRBJ2-7,-,TRBV9,-,TGTGCCAGCAGCCTAGGAGAGGGGGACTACGAGCAGTACTTC,CASSLGEGDYEQYF
TRBJ2-3,-,TRBV11-2,-,TGTGCCAGCAGGAGGCGGGAAGGGGCAGATACGCAGTATTTT,CASRRREGADTQYF
TRBJ2-3,-,TRBV4-3,TRBD1,TGCGCCAGCAGCCCAGTGGGACAGGGCACAGATACGCAGTATTTT,CASSPVGQGTDTQYF
TRBJ2-7,few,TRBV25-1,TRBD2,TGTGCCAGCAGTGAAACTAGCGGGAGGGCTAACGAGCAGTACTTC,CASSETSGRANEQYF
TRBJ1-1,-,TRBV28,-,TGTGCCACCCTCCTTGGGGGGGACGGGAAAGCTTTCTTT,CATLLGGDGKAFF
TRBJ1-2,-,TRBV28,-,TGTGCCAGCAGCAGCTCCTACAGGGACGGCGGCTACACCTTC,CASSSSYRDGGYTF
TRBJ1-4,few,TRBV5-6,-,TGTGCCAGCAGCGTTCGGAGTAATGAAAAACTGTTTTTT,CASSVRSNEKLFF
TRBJ2-7,few,TRBV28,TRBD2,TGTGCCAGCAGGGTCGGGACTAGCTTCTACGAGCAGTACTTC,CASRVGTSFYEQYF
TRBJ1-2,-,TRBV6-5,-,TGTGCCAGCAGTTACTCGTCCGTTGCAGGCTATGGCTACACCTTC,CASSYSSVAGYGYTF
TRBJ2-5,-,TRBV7-8,-,TGTGCCAGCAGCCAGGGACTCCAAGAGACCCAGTACTTC,CASSQGLQETQYF
TRBJ1-2,few,TRBV7-2,TRBD1,TGTGCCAGCAGCTTAGGGGGACAGGCGGGCTATGGCTACACCTTC,CASSLGGQAGYGYTF
TRBJ1-1,few,TRBV19,-,TGTGCCAGTAGTACCCTCCTCGACAGCACTGAAGCTTTCTTT,CASSTLLDSTEAFF
TRBJ2-5,-,TRBV19,-,TGTGCCAGTAACCGCGGGACCCCGAAAGAGACCCAGTACTTC,CASNRGTPKETQYF
TRBJ2-7,-,TRBV7-2,-,TGTGCCAGCAGCTTAGATTCGAGACAGCGATCCTACGAGCAGTACTTC,CASSLDSRQRSYEQYF
TRBJ2-1,-,TRBV4-3,-,TGCGCCAGCAGCCAAGATAAGGAGTATGAGCAGTTCTTC,CASSQDKEYEQFF
TRBJ2-7,few,TRBV2,TRBD2,TGTGCCAGCAGTGGATCCGGGACTAGCGGACTCTTC,CASSGSGTSGLF
TRBJ2-7,few,TRBV2,-,TGTGCCAGCAGTGAAGTAAATATCTACGAGCAGTACTTC,CASSEVNIYEQYF
TRBJ2-1,few,TRBV28,TRBD2,TGTGCCAGCAGTTTACCGGGAGGGCCGGGTGAGCAGTTCTTC,CASSLPGGPGEQFF
TRBJ2-1,few,TRBV27,-,TGTGCCAGCAGTGTCAGGCCCAATCTCTCCTACAATGAGCAGTTCTTC,CASSVRPNLSYNEQFF
TRBJ2-1,-,TRBV5-4,-,TGTGCCAGCAGCTTATTCCAGGGGCACAATGAGCAGTTCTTC,CASSLFQGHNEQFF
TRBJ1-5,-,TRBV16,-,TGTGCCAGCAGCCCGGCCAGGGTCAATCAGCCCCAGCATTTT,CASSPARVNQPQHF
TRBJ2-1,few,TRBV5-1,TRBD2,TGCGCCAGCAGGGAACTAGCGGGTTCCTACAATGAGCAGTTCTTC,CASRELAGSYNEQFF
TRBJ1-2,-,TRBV5-1,-,TGCGCCAGCAGCTTGTTCTCGGCGGCCCTCGGGGGCTACACCTTC,CASSLFSAALGGYTF
TRBJ2-1,-,TRBV7-2,-,TGTGCCAGCAGCTTAGATCAGGGAACTGAGCAGTTCTTC,CASSLDQGTEQFF
TRBJ2-2,few,TRBV7-3,-,TGTGCCAGCAGCTCCCAGGGAAACACCGGGGAGCTGTTTTTT,CASSSQGNTGELFF
TRBJ1-1,-,TRBV28,-,TGTGCCAGCAGACAAACGGACATTTTCCGGGAAGCTTTCTTT,CASRQTDIFREAFF
TRBJ2-3,few,TRBV6-5,TRBD1,TGTGCCAGCAGTCCCGGGACAGGGAAGGCAGATACGCAGTATTTT,CASSPGTGKADTQYF
TRBJ1-2,few,TRBV5-6,TRBD1,TGTGCCAGCAGTTCCGGGACAGGGAACTATGGCTACACCTTC,CASSSGTGNYGYTF
TRBJ2-5,few,TRBV7-9,-,TGTGCCAGCAGCTTACTCCAGATCCAAGAGACCCAGTACTTC,CASSLLQIQETQYF
TRBJ2-6,-,TRBV7-3,-,TGTGCCAGCAGCCCCAGACAGTTCTCTGGGGCCAACGTCCTGACTTTC,CASSPRQFSGANVLTF
TRBJ2-7,-,TRBV18,TRBD2,TGTGCCAGCTCACCAGAAAGCGGACTAGCGGGAGAGCAGTACTTC,CASSPESGLAGEQYF
TRBJ1-2,-,TRBV5-1,-,TGCGCCAGCAGCTCAACCAGGCAGGCCTATGGCTACACCTTC,CASSSTRQAYGYTF